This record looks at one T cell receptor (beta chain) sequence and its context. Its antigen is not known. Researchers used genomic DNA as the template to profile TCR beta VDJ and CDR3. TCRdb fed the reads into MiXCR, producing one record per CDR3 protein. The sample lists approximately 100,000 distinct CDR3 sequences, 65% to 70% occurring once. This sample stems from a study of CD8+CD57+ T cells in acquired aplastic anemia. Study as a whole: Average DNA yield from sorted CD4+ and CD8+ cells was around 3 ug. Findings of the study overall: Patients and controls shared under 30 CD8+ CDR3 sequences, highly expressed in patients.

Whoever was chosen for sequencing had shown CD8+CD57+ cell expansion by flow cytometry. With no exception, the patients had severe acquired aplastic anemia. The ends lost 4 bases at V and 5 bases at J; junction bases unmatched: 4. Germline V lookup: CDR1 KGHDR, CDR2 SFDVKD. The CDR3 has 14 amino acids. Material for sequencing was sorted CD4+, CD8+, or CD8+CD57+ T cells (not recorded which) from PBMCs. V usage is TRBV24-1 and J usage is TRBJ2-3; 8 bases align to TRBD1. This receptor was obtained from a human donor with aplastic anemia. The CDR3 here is CATSEGTGVDTQYF. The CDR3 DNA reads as TGTGCCACCAGTGAAGGGACAGGTGTAGATACGCAGTATTTT.